This T cell receptor beta chain was documented in a study of Ad26.COV2.S vaccination and SARS-CoV-2 variants. J gave up 5 bases and V 5 bases, and 19 bases lay outside the gene matches. CDR1 and CDR2 from the germline V gene are SEHNR and FQNEAQ (reference sequence). The length of the CDR3 is 19 residues. This table comes from immunoSEQ multiplex PCR, and its TCRdb copy is limited to in-frame clones, with some not included. In the table there are fewer than 500,000 clones, approximately 90% of which are singletons. Treatment indicated: approximately 18 received Ad26.COV2.S at low or high dose, single or two shots; about 5 received placebo; per-sample allocation not given. Specimen acquisition occurred on day 63 following the initial vaccine or placebo injection.

Sequencing used peripheral blood, obtained in a trial of Ad26.COV2.S vaccine versus placebo. This chain links TRBV7-9 with TRBJ2-1, with 9 bases aligning to TRBD1. The clonotype was recovered from a person aged 18 to 65 who received the Ad26.COV2.S COVID-19 vaccine or a placebo. The CDR3 region is CASSSKTGGRLVSDNEQFF. The CDR3 nucleotides are TGTGCCAGCAGCAGTAAGACAGGGGGTAGGTTGGTTTCGGACAATGAGCAGTTCTTC.